This TCR beta chain was captured by sequencing in a study of blood T cell repertoires in COVID-19. Libraries were prepared by immunoSEQ multiplex PCR; TCRdb keeps only in-frame clonotypes and omits some of them. The repertoire has about 130,000 clones, 75% to 90% of them found once; the top ten carry approximately 2.2%. The ends were cut back, 2 bases at V and 4 bases at J, with 14 bases in the middle. Germline V lookup: CDR1 LGHDT, CDR2 YNNKEL (reference sequence). This CDR3 has 15 amino acids. Sequences were obtained from PBMCs or T cells enriched from blood (not recorded which). V usage is TRBV3-1 (or the pseudogene TRBV3-2) and J usage is TRBJ1-2; D is unclear. This TCR came from a woman aged 45-60 years who had recovered from COVID-19. The CDR3 bases are TGTGCCAGCAGCCAATTCCCCACGAGCTCCTATGGCTACACCTTC. Amino acids: CASSQFPTSSYGYTF.